The clone carrying this T cell receptor (beta chain) was seen repeatedly, ten times or more. Its antigen remains unknown. This record comes from a study of T cells in Graves' hyperthyroidism and ophthalmopathy. Amplification of TCR beta CDR3 regions was performed using RNA transcripts as template. HTBI primers were used for first-round RT-PCR of the TCR CDR3. TCRdb processed the multiplex PCR reads anew with MiXCR; each CDR3 protein has one entry. The data hold hundreds of thousands of distinct CDR3 sequences, with approximately 15% observed a single time. The CDR3 contains 16 residues. Germline CDR1 reads DFQATT; CDR2 reads SNEGSKA (reference sequence). J gave up 0 bases and V 2 bases, and 10 bases lay outside the gene matches. Study outcomes and limitations: Most clonotypes expanded in thyroid above 0.001 were likewise present in blood.

Sequenced input: blood. The V call is TRBV20-1, the J call TRBJ2-7, with 7 nucleotides matching TRBD1. The receptor was isolated from a woman aged 50 to 60 with Graves' ophthalmopathy. The DNA of the CDR3 is TGCAGTGCTAGAAAAAGGGGGCGTGGTCGCTCCTACGAGCAGTACTTC. The encoded protein is CSARKRGRGRSYEQYF.